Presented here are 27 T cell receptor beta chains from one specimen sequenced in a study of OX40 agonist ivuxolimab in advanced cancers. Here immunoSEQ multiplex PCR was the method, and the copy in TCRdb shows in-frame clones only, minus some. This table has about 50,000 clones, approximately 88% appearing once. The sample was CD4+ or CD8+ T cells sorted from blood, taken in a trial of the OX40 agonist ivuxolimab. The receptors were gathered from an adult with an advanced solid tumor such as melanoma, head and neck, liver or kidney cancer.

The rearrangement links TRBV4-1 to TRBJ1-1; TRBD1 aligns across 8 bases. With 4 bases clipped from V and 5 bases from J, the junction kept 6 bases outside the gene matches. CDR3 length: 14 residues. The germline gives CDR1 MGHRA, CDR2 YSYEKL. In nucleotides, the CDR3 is TGCGCCAGCAGCCGCTCAGGGGGCTGGACTGAAGCTTTCTTT. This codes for CASSRSGGWTEAFF.

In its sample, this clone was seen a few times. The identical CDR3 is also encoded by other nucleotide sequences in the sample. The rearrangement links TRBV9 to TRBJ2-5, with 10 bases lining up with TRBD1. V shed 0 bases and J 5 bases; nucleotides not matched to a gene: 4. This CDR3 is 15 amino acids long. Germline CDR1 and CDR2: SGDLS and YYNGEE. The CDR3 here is CASSVGQGAWETQYF. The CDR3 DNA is TGTGCCAGCAGCGTAGGACAGGGGGCGTGGGAGACCCAGTACTTC.

CDR3: CASSAAGQRSGELFF. The CDR3 nucleotides are TGTGCCAGCAGCGCCGCGGGACAGAGGAGCGGGGAGCTGTTTTTT. V is TRBV25-1 and J is TRBJ2-2; tentative D call: TRBD1 (7 bases). Per the germline V gene, CDR1 is MGHDK and CDR2 is SYGVNS. This CDR3 region has 15 residues. V was shortened by 6 bases and J by 7 bases, with 18 bases between the two germline ends.

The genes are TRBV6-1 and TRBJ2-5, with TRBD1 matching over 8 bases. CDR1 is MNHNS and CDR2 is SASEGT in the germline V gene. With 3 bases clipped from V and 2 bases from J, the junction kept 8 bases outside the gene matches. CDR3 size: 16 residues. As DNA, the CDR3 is TGTGCCAGCAGTGATTTGGCAGGGGGCGGGCAAGAGACCCAGTACTTC. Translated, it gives CASSDLAGGGQETQYF.

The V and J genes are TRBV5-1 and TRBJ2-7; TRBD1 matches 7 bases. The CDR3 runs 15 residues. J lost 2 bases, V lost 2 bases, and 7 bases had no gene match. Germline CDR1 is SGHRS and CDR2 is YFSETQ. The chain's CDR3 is CASSFQPDRTYEQYF. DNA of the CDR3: TGCGCCAGCAGCTTCCAACCGGACAGGACCTACGAGCAGTACTTC.

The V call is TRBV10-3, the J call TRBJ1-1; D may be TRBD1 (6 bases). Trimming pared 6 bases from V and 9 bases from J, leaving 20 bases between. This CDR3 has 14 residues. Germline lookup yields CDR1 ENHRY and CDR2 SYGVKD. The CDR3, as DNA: TGTGCCATCAGAGAGAACAGGGAGGGGGGACAAGCTTTCTTT. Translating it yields CAIRENREGGQAFF.

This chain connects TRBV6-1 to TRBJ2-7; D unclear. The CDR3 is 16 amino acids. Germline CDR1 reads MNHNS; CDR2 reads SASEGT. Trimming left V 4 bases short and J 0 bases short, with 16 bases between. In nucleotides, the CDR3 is TGTGCCAGCAGTGGCCCCGGCGACCGACGCTCCTACGAGCAGTACTTC. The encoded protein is CASSGPGDRRSYEQYF.

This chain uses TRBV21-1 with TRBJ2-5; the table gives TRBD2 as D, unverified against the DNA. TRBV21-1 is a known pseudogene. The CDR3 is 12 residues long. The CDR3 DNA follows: TGTGCCAGCACCCCCTTGCGAGAGACCCAGTACTTC. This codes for CASTPLRETQYF.

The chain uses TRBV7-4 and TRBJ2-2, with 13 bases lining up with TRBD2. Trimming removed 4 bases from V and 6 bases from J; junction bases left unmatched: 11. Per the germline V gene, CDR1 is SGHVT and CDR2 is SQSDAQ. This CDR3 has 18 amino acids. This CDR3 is CASSSKPLTSGRSGELFF. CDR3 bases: TGTGCCAGCAGCTCAAAACCCCTGACTAGCGGGAGGTCCGGGGAGCTGTTTTTT.

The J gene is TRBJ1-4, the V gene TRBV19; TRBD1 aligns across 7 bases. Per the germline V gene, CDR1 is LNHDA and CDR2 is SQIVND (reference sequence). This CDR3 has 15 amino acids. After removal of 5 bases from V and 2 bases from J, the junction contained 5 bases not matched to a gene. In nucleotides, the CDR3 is TGTGCCAGTAGTTCGACAGGGAGCACTAATGAAAAACTGTTTTTT. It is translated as CASSSTGSTNEKLFF. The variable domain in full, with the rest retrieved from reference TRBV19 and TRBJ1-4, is DGGITQSPKYLFRKEGQNVTLSCEQNLNHDAMYWYRQDPGQGLRLIYYSQIVNDFQKGDIAEGYSVSREKKESFPLTVTSAQKNPTAFYLCASSSTGSTNEKLFFGSGTQLSVL.

CDR3 DNA sequence: TGTGCCAGCAGCACCCGGACGCCAAAGACCTATGGCTACACCTTC. Translated, it gives CASSTRTPKTYGYTF. The chain links TRBV5-8 to TRBJ1-2, with no clear D. This CDR3 has 15 amino acids. Trimming took off 4 bases at V and 4 bases at J, with 17 bases between the two ends. Germline CDR1 and CDR2: SGHTS and YDEGEE.

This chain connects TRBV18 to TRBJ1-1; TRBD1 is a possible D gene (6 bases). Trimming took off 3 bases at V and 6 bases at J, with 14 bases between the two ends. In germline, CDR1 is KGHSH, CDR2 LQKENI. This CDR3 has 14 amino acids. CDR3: CASSPLIEGAEAFF. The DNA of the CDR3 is TGTGCCAGCTCACCTCTAATAGAGGGGGCTGAAGCTTTCTTT.

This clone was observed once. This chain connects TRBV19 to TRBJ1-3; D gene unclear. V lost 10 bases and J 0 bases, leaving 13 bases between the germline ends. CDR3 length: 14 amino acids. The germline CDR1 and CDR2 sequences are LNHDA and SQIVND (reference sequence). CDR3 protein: CATRSWGSGNTIYF. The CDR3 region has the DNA TGTGCCACCAGATCCTGGGGCTCTGGAAACACCATATATTTT.

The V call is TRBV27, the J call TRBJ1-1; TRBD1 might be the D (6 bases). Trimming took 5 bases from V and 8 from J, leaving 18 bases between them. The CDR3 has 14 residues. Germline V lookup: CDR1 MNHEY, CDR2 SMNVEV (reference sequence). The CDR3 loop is CASSRLNRGTEAFF. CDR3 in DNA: TGTGCCAGCAGTCGCCTAAACCGAGGGACAGAAGCTTTCTTT.

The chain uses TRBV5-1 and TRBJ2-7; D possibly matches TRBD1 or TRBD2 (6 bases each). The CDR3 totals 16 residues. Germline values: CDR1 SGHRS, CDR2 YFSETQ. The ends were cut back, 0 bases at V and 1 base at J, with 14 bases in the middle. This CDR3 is CASSLEAGGHSYEQYF. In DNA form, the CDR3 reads TGCGCCAGCAGCTTGGAGGCCGGGGGCCATTCCTACGAGCAGTACTTC.

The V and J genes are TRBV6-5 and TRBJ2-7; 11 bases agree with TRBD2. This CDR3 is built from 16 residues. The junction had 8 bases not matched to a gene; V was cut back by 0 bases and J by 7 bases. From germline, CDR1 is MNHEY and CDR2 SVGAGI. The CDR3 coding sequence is TGTGCCAGCAGTTACTCTACTAGCGGGGGCCAGAGGGAGCAGTACTTC. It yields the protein CASSYSTSGGQREQYF.

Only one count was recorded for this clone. The CDR3 is CASSSTLEATETQYF. The CDR3 nucleotides read TGTGCCAGCAGTTCCACCCTTGAGGCAACAGAGACCCAGTACTTC. The chain couples TRBV6-5 to TRBJ2-5; D not certain. V was trimmed by 4 bases and J by 4 bases, leaving 16 bases between them. The germline V gene has CDR1 MNHEY and CDR2 SVGAGI. The length of the CDR3 is 15 residues.

CDR3 nucleotides: TGTGCCATCAGTGGGACTAGTGGAGCCCACGAGCAGTACTTC. Amino acids: CAISGTSGAHEQYF. The chain carries TRBV10-3 and TRBJ2-7; 7 nucleotides agree with TRBD2. With V trimmed by 4 bases and J by 5 bases, 8 bases remained unmatched. The V gene's germline CDR1 is ENHRY and CDR2 SYGVKD. The CDR3 has 14 amino acids.

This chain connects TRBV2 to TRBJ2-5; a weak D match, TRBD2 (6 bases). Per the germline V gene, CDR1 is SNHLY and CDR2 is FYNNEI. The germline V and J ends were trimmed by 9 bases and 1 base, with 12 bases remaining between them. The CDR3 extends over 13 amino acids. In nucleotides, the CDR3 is TGTGCCAGTAATCTAGCGTTCCAAGAGACCCAGTACTTC. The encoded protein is CASNLAFQETQYF.

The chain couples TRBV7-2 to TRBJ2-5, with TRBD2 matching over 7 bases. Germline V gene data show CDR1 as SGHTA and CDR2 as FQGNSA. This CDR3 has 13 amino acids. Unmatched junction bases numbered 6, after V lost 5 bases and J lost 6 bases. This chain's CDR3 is CASSRGLDKTQYF. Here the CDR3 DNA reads TGTGCCAGCAGCCGAGGACTAGACAAGACCCAGTACTTC.

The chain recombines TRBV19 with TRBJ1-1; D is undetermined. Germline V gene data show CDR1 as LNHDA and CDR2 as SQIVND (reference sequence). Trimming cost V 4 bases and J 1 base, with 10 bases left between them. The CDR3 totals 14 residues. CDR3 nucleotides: TGTGCCAGTAGTAATATCCCCCCGAACACTGAAGCTTTCTTT. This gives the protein CASSNIPPNTEAFF.

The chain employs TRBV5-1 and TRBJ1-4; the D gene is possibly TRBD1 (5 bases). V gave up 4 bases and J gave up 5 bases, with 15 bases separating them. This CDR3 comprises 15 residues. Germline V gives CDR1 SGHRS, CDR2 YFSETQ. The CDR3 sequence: CASSPDSLGNEKLFF. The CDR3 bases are TGCGCCAGCAGCCCCGACAGTCTTGGGAATGAAAAACTGTTTTTT.

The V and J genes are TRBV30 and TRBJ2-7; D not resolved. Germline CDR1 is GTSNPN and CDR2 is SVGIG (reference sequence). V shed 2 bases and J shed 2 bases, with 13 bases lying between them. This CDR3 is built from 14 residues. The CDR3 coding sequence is TGTGCCTGGAGTAAGATAAGGGCAACCTACGAGCAGTACTTC. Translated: CAWSKIRATYEQYF. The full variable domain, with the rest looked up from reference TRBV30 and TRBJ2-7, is SQTIHQWPATLVQPVGSPLSLECTVEGTSNPNLYWYRQAAGRGLQLLFYSVGIGQISSEVPQNLSASRPQDRQFILSSKKLLLSDSGFYLCAWSKIRATYEQYFGPGTRLTVT.

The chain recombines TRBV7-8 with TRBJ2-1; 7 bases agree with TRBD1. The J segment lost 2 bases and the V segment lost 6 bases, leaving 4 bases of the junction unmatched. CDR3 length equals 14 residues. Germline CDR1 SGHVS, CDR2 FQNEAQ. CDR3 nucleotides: TGTGCCAGCAGAGGTCAGGGGGCCTACAATGAGCAGTTCTTC. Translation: CASRGQGAYNEQFF.

The CDR3 DNA reads as TGTGCCAGCAGTGAGGGTCACTCCAACTATGGCTACACCTTC. It translates to CASSEGHSNYGYTF. This chain joins TRBV6-1 and TRBJ1-2; D is unresolved. The germline V gene has CDR1 MNHNS and CDR2 SASEGT. The V end lost 3 bases, the J end lost 2 bases, and 10 bases lay between the germline ends. The CDR3 runs to 14 residues.

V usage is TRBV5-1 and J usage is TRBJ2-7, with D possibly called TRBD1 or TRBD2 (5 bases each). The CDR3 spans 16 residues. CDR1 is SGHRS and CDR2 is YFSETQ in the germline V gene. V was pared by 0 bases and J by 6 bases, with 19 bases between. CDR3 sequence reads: CASSLGVRDAQTEQYF. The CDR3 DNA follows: TGCGCCAGCAGCTTGGGAGTAAGGGACGCCCAAACCGAGCAGTACTTC.

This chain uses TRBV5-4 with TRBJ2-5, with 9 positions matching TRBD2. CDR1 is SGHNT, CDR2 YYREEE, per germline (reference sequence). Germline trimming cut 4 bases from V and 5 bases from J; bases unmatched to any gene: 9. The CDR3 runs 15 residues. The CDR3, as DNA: TGTGCCAGCAGCCAGGGACTAGCCCTGGGGGAGACCCAGTACTTC. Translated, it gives CASSQGLALGETQYF.